The clone carrying this TCR beta chain has only one observation. The source of the sample is a study of blood T cell repertoires in COVID-19. About the research overall: COVID-19 samples from acute and convalescent phases originated in the United States, Italy and Spain. T cells, B-cell-depleted T cells, or PBMCs provided the cDNA or gDNA that served as material.

In the source study's methods: Reference gene primer amplification in the assay estimated nucleated cell counts. Data came from immunoSEQ multiplex PCR; TCRdb stores just in-frame clones and leaves some out. V and J calls and clone size are those listed in that table; D and trimming were worked out from the DNA. The sample carries about 270,000 clones, around 84% recorded once. Assignments of participants to cohorts depended upon their own reported clinical history. The sequence came from a man between 18 and 29 years old who had recovered from COVID-19. The specimen was PBMCs or T cells enriched from blood (not recorded which).

DNA for the CDR3: TGTGCCAGCAGCCAAACTAGCGTCGGGGAGCTGTTTTTT. It encodes CASSQTSVGELFF. V is TRBV11-2 and J is TRBJ2-2, with TRBD2 matching over 7 bases. J lost 7 bases, V lost 5 bases, and 4 bases had no gene match. This CDR3 comprises 13 residues. Germline loops: CDR1 SGHAT, CDR2 FQNNGV.